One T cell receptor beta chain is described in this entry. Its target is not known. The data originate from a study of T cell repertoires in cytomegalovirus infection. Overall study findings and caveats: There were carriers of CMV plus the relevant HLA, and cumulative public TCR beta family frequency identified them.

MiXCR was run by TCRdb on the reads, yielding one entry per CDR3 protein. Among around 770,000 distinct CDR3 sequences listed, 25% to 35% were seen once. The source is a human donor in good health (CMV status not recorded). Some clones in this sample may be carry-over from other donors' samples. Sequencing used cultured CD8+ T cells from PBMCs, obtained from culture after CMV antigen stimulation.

The CDR3 region has the DNA TGTGCCAGCAGTGGGGGTAGGGATGGCTACACCTTC. This sequence encodes CASSGGRDGYTF. J is TRBJ1-2 and V is TRBV2; D is ambiguous. CDR1 is SNHLY, CDR2 FYNNEI, per germline. Trimming removed 4 bases at V and 6 bases at J, with 9 bases between. The CDR3 is made up of 12 amino acids.